These 13 T cell receptor beta chains came from one sample sequenced in a study of blood T cell repertoires in COVID-19. Sequencing was performed with immunoSEQ multiplex PCR; in TCRdb, only in-frame clones are kept and a portion is missing. The table shows 200,000 to 250,000 clones, with roughly 85% occurring only once. The sequenced sample was peripheral blood. These receptors all stem from a man aged 50 to 60 with COVID-19, enrolled during active disease.

The chain carries TRBV7-8 and TRBJ1-1; D is ambiguous. In germline, CDR1 is SGHVS, CDR2 FQNEAQ. The CDR3 sequence is 13 residues long. Trimming stripped 1 base from V and 8 bases from J, with 11 bases between. CDR3 sequence reads: CASSLETTFEAFF. CDR3 nucleotide sequence: TGTGCCAGCAGCTTAGAGACAACCTTCGAAGCTTTCTTT. The full variable domain, its missing parts supplied by reference TRBV7-8 and TRBJ1-1, is GAGVSQSPRYKVAKRGQDVALRCDPISGHVSLFWYQQALGQGPEFLTYFQNEAQLDKSGLPSDRFFAERPEGSVSTLKIQRTQQEDSAVYLCASSLETTFEAFFGQGTRLTVV.

On this clone itself: This CDR3 is also generated by other DNA sequences in the sample. The chain combines TRBV9 with TRBJ2-1; possible D gene TRBD2, 6 bases. The V end lost 4 bases, the J end lost 2 bases, and 16 bases lay between the germline ends. This CDR3 contains 16 residues. Germline assignment: CDR1 SGDLS and CDR2 YYNGEE. The CDR3 nucleotides read TGTGCCAGCAGCCCGAGTGGGGGACTTACCTACAATGAGCAGTTCTTC. This encodes CASSPSGGLTYNEQFF.

This clone has just one count. The chain uses TRBV3-1 (or the pseudogene TRBV3-2) and TRBJ1-2, with unresolved D. There are 15 residues in the CDR3. Germline V gene sequence: CDR1 LGHDT, CDR2 YNNKEL (reference sequence). V dropped 1 base and J dropped 1 base, with 10 bases sitting between them. The CDR3 sequence is CASSQGLPRNYGYTF. The CDR3 DNA sequence: TGTGCCAGCAGCCAAGGGCTCCCTCGTAACTATGGCTACACCTTC.

This clone was recorded once. The chain uses TRBV13 and TRBJ2-2; a weak D match, TRBD2 (6 bases). V shed 5 bases and J shed 6 bases, with 13 bases lying between them. The CDR3 runs 14 residues. Germline V gene sequence: CDR1 PRHDT, CDR2 FYEKMQ (reference sequence). The CDR3 DNA reads as TGTGCCAGCAGCATCCTGGGACTCTCCGGGGAGCTGTTTTTT. This translates into CASSILGLSGELFF.

The chain joins TRBV18 to TRBJ2-7, with D possibly matching TRBD1 (5 bases). CDR1 is KGHSH, CDR2 LQKENI, per germline. V lost 1 base, J lost 3 bases, and 16 bases lay in between. This CDR3 has 16 residues. The CDR3 sequence: CASSPLSTGTIYEQYF. DNA of the CDR3: TGTGCCAGCTCACCACTATCTACAGGAACGATCTACGAGCAGTACTTC.

The V gene is TRBV25-1, the J gene TRBJ1-3; D gene uncertain. V was shortened by 4 bases and J by 0 bases, with 16 bases between the two germline ends. CDR1 and CDR2 (germline): MGHDK, SYGVNS. The CDR3 contains 17 residues. The CDR3 DNA reads TGTGCCAGCAGTGGAACACAGTTGCTGAGCTCTGGAAACACCATATATTTT. Translated, it gives CASSGTQLLSSGNTIYF.

This chain uses TRBV6-5 with TRBJ1-1; TRBD1 matches at 11 bases. Germline CDR1 MNHEY, CDR2 SVGAGI. This CDR3 is 14 amino acids long. V lost 4 bases and J lost 5; bases outside the gene matches: 3. Written as DNA, the CDR3 is TGTGCCAGCAGTTCGGGACAGGGGGAAACTGAAGCTTTCTTT. It translates to CASSSGQGETEAFF.

The chain employs TRBV11-2 and TRBJ1-6; no clear D. This CDR3 is 15 amino acids long. V was clipped by 2 bases and J by 7 bases, with 12 bases between them. Germline loops: CDR1 SGHAT, CDR2 FQNNGV. CDR3 coding DNA: TGTGCCAGCAGCTTACAAAGGACGGGGAATTCACCCCTCCACTTT. Its protein is CASSLQRTGNSPLHF. The full variable domain, in which reference TRBV11-2 and TRBJ1-6 provide the parts outside the CDR3, is EAGVAQSPRYKIIEKRQSVAFWCNPISGHATLYWYQQILGQGPKLLIQFQNNGVVDDSQLPKDRFSAERLKGVDSTLKIQPAKLEDSAVYLCASSLQRTGNSPLHFGNGTRLTVT.

In its sample, this clone was seen once. This chain links TRBV3-1 (or the pseudogene TRBV3-2) with TRBJ1-1, with D possibly TRBD1 on 5 matching bases. Germline V gene data show CDR1 as LGHDT and CDR2 as YNNKEL (reference sequence). The V and J ends lost 4 bases and 3 bases respectively, with 9 bases between them. There are 13 residues in the CDR3. The CDR3 is CASSLLQDTEAFF. In DNA form, the CDR3 reads TGTGCCAGCAGCCTCCTACAGGACACTGAAGCTTTCTTT.

The chain couples TRBV28 to TRBJ2-7; D may be TRBD1 (6 bases). V shed 2 bases and J shed 7 bases, with 15 bases lying between them. Germline values: CDR1 MDHEN, CDR2 SYDVKM. The CDR3 is 14 residues long. The CDR3 nucleotides are TGTGCCAGCAGTTTAGGACAGCGACGCGGGGAGCAGTACTTC. Encoded protein: CASSLGQRRGEQYF.

The chain couples TRBV28 to TRBJ1-2; D is ambiguous. From germline, CDR1 is MDHEN and CDR2 SYDVKM. V gave up 3 bases and J gave up 8 bases, with 10 bases separating them. The CDR3 is 12 residues long. CDR3 nucleotide sequence: TGTGCCAGCAGTTTGGGCCCCGCGGGCTACACCTTC. This translates into CASSLGPAGYTF.

V and J are TRBV11-3 and TRBJ2-5; D is unresolved. Germline CDR1 reads SGHNT; CDR2 reads YENEEA. The CDR3 has 13 residues. V was shortened by 4 bases and J by 5 bases, with 11 bases between the two germline ends. CDR3 amino acids: CASSYRVWETQYF. The CDR3 coding sequence is TGTGCCAGCAGCTACCGAGTATGGGAGACCCAGTACTTC. The full variable domain, rest sourced from reference TRBV11-3 and TRBJ2-5, is EAGVVQSPRYKIIEKKQPVAFWCNPISGHNTLYWYLQNLGQGPELLIRYENEEAVDDSQLPKDRFSAERLKGVDSTLKIQPAELGDSAVYLCASSYRVWETQYFGPGTRLLVL.

The chain's CDR3 is CASSQEGATNEKLFF. The CDR3 nucleotides are TGTGCCAGCAGCCAAGAGGGCGCAACTAATGAAAAACTGTTTTTT. The chain combines TRBV4-2 with TRBJ1-4; D unresolved. The CDR3 extends over 15 amino acids. V shed 0 bases and J shed 0 bases, with 5 bases lying between them. Germline CDR1 and CDR2: LGHNA and YNFKEQ.